Given below is one T cell receptor beta chain in context. Profiling relied on immunoSEQ multiplex PCR, and the TCRdb table lists in-frame clones only, not all of them. Altogether 250,000 to 300,000 clones are present, about 90% being singletons, with the ten largest covering 11%. The data belong to a study of blood T cell repertoires in COVID-19. The CDR3 runs to 16 residues. With 4 bases clipped from V and 4 bases from J, the junction kept 1 base outside the gene matches. In germline, CDR1 is SNHLY, CDR2 FYNNEI. This TCR came from a young woman with COVID-19, enrolled during active disease. Source material: peripheral blood. The chain has TRBV2 and TRBJ2-2; 15 nucleotides match TRBD2. This CDR3 reads CASSVGLAGGTGELFF. DNA of the CDR3: TGTGCCAGCAGTGTGGGACTAGCGGGGGGCACCGGGGAGCTGTTTTTT. Full variable domain (remainder filled in from reference TRBV2 and TRBJ2-2): EPEVTQTPSHQVTQMGQEVILRCVPISNHLYFYWYRQILGQKVEFLVSFYNNEISEKSEIFDDQFSVERPDGSNFTLKIRSTKLEDSAMYFCASSVGLAGGTGELFFGEGSRLTVL.